One and the same sample provided the 9 T cell receptor beta chains below, sequenced in a study of T cells in Graves' hyperthyroidism and ophthalmopathy. Amplification targeted TCR beta CDR3 regions from RNA transcripts. HTBI primers were the set used in a first-round RT-PCR of the TCR CDR3. TCRdb used MiXCR to reprocess the multiplex PCR reads, holding one entry per CDR3 protein. The sample holds about 130,000 distinct CDR3 sequences, 22% seen once. The sequenced sample consisted of blood. Receptors originate from a woman between 50 and 59 years old with Graves' hyperthyroidism that later progressed to Graves' ophthalmopathy.

The chain has TRBV20-1 and TRBJ1-2; D not certain. CDR3 length equals 11 residues. Between the trimmed V and J ends, which lost 3 bases and 1 base, there was a span of 3 bases. Looked up from germline, CDR1 is DFQATT and CDR2 is SNEGSKA (reference sequence). The CDR3 loop is CSASDNYGYTF. The CDR3 nucleotides are TGCAGTGCTAGTGATAACTATGGCTACACCTTC.

V usage is TRBV20-1 and J usage is TRBJ2-5; D is perhaps TRBD2 (5 bases). V was cut by 3 bases and J by 9 bases, with 14 bases left in between. Germline-derived CDR1 and CDR2 are DFQATT and SNEGSKA (reference sequence). The length of the CDR3 is 12 residues. CDR3 protein: CSASTESEAQYF. DNA for the CDR3: TGCAGTGCTAGTACTGAGTCGGAGGCCCAGTACTTC.

The sample holds many counts of this clonotype. V usage is TRBV5-1 and J usage is TRBJ2-1; tentatively, D is TRBD1 or TRBD2 (5 bases each). CDR3 length equals 13 residues. Between the trimmed V and J ends, which lost 5 bases and 7 bases, there was a span of 13 bases. Germline V gene lookup returns CDR1 SGHRS and CDR2 YFSETQ. The CDR3 spells CASRLGTSNEQFF. The CDR3 coding sequence is TGCGCCAGCAGGCTCGGGACCTCAAATGAGCAGTTCTTC.

This clonotype was detected many times. The gene calls are TRBV2 and TRBJ1-1; TRBD1 matches at 8 bases. Germline lookup yields CDR1 SNHLY and CDR2 FYNNEI. The CDR3 has 14 amino acids. The trim removed 5 bases at V and 6 bases at J, leaving 8 bases unmatched. The CDR3 sequence: CASSPPDRAAEAFF. CDR3 coding DNA: TGTGCCAGCAGTCCACCGGACAGGGCGGCTGAAGCTTTCTTT.

In its sample, this clonotype was seen many times. The chain carries TRBV7-2 and TRBJ2-1; 12 nucleotides match TRBD2. The V segment lost 0 bases and the J segment 5 bases; nucleotides outside the gene matches: 5. Germline CDR1 and CDR2: SGHTA and FQGNSA. This CDR3 is 17 amino acids long. The CDR3 DNA follows: TGTGCCAGCAGCTTAGCTGGGACTAGCGGGCTACACAATGAGCAGTTCTTC. It encodes CASSLAGTSGLHNEQFF.

This clonotype turned up a few times. The V and J genes are TRBV3-1 and TRBJ2-7; D gene uncertain. Germline CDR1 reads LGHDT; CDR2 reads YNNKEL (reference sequence). The CDR3 totals 12 residues. V was trimmed by 3 bases and J by 0 bases, leaving 3 bases between them. The CDR3 sequence is CASSHFSYEQYF. The CDR3 DNA sequence: TGTGCCAGCAGCCACTTCTCCTACGAGCAGTACTTC.

This clonotype was seen repeatedly, ten times or more. A much larger clone differs by one base, so this may be a read error. The chain has TRBV28 and TRBJ1-1; 9 bases agree with TRBD1. Trimming removed 4 bases from V and 4 bases from J; junction bases left unmatched: 4. The germline V gene has CDR1 MDHEN and CDR2 SYDVKM. This CDR3 contains 14 residues. The CDR3 nucleotides are TGTGCCAGCAGTTCGACAGGGGGGGGCACTGAAGCTTTCTTT. As protein: CASSSTGGGTEAFF.

The chain couples TRBV2 to TRBJ2-3, with D unresolved. Germline lookup yields CDR1 SNHLY and CDR2 FYNNEI. The CDR3 sequence is 11 residues long. Between the trimmed V and J ends, which lost 3 bases and 6 bases, there was a span of 4 bases. CDR3: CASSDRDTQYF. As DNA, the CDR3 is TGTGCCAGCAGTGACCGGGATACGCAGTATTTT.

This clonotype was observed a handful of times. This sequence joins TRBV12-3 or TRBV12-4 and TRBJ2-6, with D perhaps given as TRBD1 or TRBD2 (5 bases each). The CDR3 length is 17 residues. V lost 6 bases, J lost 0 bases, and 15 bases lay in between. For the CDR3, the DNA is TGTGCCAGCAGCGCCGGGACGGTAAACTCTGGGGCCAACGTCCTGACTTTC. It encodes CASSAGTVNSGANVLTF.